This T cell receptor (beta chain) stems from a study of T cell repertoires in cytomegalovirus infection. About the study: The authors relied on CMV epitopes, both recently identified HLA-C-restricted and well-studied HLA-B-restricted.

One entry per CDR3 protein, called by TCRdb with MiXCR from the reads. The sample consists of more than 250,000 distinct CDR3 sequences, around 25% of them appearing once. Of note for this clonotype: Its antigen remains unidentified.

V shed 6 bases, J shed 1 base, and the junction held 15 bases outside the gene matches. From germline, CDR1 is SNHLY and CDR2 FYNNEI. The CDR3 extends over 21 amino acids. This chain uses TRBV2 with TRBJ2-2, with TRBD2 matching 15 bases. The material sequenced was cultured PBMCs, taken from culture after CMV antigen stimulation. The clonotype comes from a human donor in good health (CMV status not recorded). Some clones in this sample may be carry-over from other donors' samples. This CDR3 is CASRGTSGRTRKTMNTGELFF. DNA of the CDR3: TGTGCCAGCAGAGGGACTAGCGGGAGGACCCGAAAAACAATGAACACCGGGGAGCTGTTTTTT.